Listed below are T cell receptor beta chains from one sample, sequenced in a study of blood T cell repertoires in COVID-19. This table comes from immunoSEQ multiplex PCR, and its TCRdb copy is limited to in-frame clones, with some not included. The table includes 250,000 or so clones, around 88% detected once. Sequences were obtained from PBMCs or T cells enriched from blood (not recorded which). These receptors all stem from a woman aged 40 to 50 with acute COVID-19. Both conserved end residues are part of each CDR3. D genes are given only for firm matches. Not every row has a clone size; where given, it reads once, few, many or a size class.

D: NA
J: TRBJ1-6
size: NA
V: TRBV5-6
DNA: TGTGCCAGCAGCTTGTATATTGATAATTCACCCCTCCACTTT
CDR3: CASSLYIDNSPLHF

D: TRBD1
J: TRBJ2-7
size: NA
V: TRBV19
DNA: TGTGCCAGTAGTATGGGACAGGGGTCGGACGAGCAGTACTTC
CDR3: CASSMGQGSDEQYF

D: NA
J: TRBJ1-2
size: NA
V: TRBV12-3/TRBV12-4
DNA: TGTGCCAGCAGTTTCACACAGGGCTACGGCTACACCTTC
CDR3: CASSFTQGYGYTF

D: TRBD2
J: TRBJ2-3
size: NA
V: TRBV29-1
DNA: TGCAGCGTTGTAGCGGCGGGGGGGAGCACAGATACGCAGTATTTT
CDR3: CSVVAAGGSTDTQYF

D: NA
J: TRBJ1-2
size: few
V: TRBV30
DNA: TGTGCCTGGAGGGCCGGGGTGGGAGGCTACACCTTC
CDR3: CAWRAGVGGYTF

D: NA
J: TRBJ2-2
size: NA
V: TRBV9
DNA: TGTGCCAGCAGCGTACTAATCGGGGAGCTGTTTTTT
CDR3: CASSVLIGELFF

D: NA
J: TRBJ1-1
size: once
V: TRBV6-5
DNA: TGTGCCAGCAACACAGGGCAGCTTGAAGCTTTCTTT
CDR3: CASNTGQLEAFF

D: NA
J: TRBJ1-2
size: NA
V: TRBV10-2
DNA: TGCGCCAGCAGCGTCGGGGGTTCTGGCTACACCTTC
CDR3: CASSVGGSGYTF

D: NA
J: TRBJ1-4
size: NA
V: TRBV7-9
DNA: TGTGCCAGCAGCTCCCCGACGGGGGGAGGGAGCGAAAAACTGTTTTTT
CDR3: CASSSPTGGGSEKLFF

D: NA
J: TRBJ1-6
size: NA
V: TRBV2
DNA: TGTGCCAGCATAAGGGGTTCCTATAATTCACCCCTCCACTTT
CDR3: CASIRGSYNSPLHF